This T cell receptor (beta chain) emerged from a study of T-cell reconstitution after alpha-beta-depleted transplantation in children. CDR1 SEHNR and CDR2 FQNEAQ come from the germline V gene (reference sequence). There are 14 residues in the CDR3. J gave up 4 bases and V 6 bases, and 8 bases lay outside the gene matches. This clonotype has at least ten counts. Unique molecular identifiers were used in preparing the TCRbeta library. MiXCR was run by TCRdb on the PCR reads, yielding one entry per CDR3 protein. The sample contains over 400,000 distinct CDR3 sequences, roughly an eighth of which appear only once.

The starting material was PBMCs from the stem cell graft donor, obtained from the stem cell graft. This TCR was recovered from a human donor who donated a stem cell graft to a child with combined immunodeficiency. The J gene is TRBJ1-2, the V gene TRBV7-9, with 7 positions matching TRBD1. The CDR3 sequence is CASSRDSSPYGYTF. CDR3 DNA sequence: TGTGCCAGCAGTCGGGACAGCTCGCCCTATGGCTACACCTTC.